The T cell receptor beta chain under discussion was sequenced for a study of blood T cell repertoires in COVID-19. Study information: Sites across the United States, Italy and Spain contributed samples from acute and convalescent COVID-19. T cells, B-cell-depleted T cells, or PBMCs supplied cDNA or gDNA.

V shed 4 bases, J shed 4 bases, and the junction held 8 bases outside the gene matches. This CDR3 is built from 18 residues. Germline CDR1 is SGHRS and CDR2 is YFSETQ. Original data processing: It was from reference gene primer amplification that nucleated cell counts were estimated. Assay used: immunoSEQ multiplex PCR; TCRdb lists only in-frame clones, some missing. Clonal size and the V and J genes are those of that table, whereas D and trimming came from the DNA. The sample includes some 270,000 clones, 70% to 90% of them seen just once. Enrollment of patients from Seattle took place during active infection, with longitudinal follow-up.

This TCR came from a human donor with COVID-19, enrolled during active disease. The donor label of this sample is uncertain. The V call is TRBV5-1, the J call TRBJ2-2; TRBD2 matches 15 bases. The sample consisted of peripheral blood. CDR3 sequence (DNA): TGCGCCAGCAGCCCGGGGACTAGCGGGAGGCGGGGCACCGGGGAGCTGTTTTTT. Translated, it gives CASSPGTSGRRGTGELFF.